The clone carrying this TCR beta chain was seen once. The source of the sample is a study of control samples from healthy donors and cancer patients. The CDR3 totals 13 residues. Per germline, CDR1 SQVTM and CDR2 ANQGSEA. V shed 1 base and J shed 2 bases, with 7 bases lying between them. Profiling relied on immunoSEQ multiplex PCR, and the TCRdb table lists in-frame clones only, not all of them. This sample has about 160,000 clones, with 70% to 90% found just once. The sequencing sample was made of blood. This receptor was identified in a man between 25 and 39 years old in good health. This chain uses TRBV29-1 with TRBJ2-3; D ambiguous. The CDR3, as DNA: TGCAGCGTTGAAGTGGCGCACACAGATACGCAGTATTTT. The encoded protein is CSVEVAHTDTQYF.